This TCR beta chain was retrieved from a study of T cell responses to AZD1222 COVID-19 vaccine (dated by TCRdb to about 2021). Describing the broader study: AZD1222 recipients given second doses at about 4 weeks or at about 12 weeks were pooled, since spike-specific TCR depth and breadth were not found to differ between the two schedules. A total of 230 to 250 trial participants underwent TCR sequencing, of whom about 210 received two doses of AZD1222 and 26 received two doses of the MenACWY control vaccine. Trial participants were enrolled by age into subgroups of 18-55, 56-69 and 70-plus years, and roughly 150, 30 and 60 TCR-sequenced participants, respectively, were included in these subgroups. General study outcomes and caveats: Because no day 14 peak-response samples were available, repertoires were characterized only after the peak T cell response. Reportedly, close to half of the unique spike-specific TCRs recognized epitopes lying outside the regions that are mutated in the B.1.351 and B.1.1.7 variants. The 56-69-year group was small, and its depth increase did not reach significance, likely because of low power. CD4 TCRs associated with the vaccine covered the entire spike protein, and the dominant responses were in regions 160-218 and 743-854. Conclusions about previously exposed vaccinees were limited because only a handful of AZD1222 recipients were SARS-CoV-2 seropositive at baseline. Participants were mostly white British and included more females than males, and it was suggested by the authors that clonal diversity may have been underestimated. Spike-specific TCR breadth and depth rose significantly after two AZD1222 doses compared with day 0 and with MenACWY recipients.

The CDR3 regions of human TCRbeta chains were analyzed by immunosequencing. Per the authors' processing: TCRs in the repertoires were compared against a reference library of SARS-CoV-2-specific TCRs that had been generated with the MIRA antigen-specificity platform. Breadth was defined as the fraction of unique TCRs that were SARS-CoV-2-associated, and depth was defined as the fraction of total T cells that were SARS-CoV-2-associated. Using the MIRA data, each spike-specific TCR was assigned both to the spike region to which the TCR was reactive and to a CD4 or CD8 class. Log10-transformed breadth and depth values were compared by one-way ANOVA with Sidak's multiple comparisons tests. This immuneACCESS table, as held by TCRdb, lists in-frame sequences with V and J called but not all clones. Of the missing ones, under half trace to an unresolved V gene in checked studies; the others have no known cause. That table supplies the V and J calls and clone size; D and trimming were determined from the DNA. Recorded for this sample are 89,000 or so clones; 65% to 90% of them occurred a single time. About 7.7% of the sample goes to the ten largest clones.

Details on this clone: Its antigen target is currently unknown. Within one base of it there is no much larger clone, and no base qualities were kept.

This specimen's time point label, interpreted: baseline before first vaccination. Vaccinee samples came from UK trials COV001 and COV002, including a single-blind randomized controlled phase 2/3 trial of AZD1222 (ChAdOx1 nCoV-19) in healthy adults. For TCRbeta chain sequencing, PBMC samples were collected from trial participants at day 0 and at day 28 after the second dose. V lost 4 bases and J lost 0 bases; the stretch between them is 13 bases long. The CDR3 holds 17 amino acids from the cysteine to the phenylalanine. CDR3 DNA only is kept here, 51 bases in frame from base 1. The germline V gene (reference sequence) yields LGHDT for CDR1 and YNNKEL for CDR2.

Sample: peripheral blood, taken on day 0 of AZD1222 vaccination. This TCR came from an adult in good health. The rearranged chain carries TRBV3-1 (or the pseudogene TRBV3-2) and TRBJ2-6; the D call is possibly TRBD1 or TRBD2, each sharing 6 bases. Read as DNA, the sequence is TGTGCCAGCAGCCCGCGCTGGGGGGCCTCTGGGGCCAACGTCCTGACTTTC. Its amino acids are CASSPRWGASGANVLTF.